This TCR beta chain was retrieved from a study of cytomegalovirus exposure and HLA in healthy donors. At the level of the study: Samples from HLA-typed donors yielded around 85 million unique TCRs in an early data release.

Primers for the PCR totalled 60 Vbeta and 13 Jbeta. Profiled with immunoSEQ multiplex PCR; TCRdb holds only in-frame clones, not every one. This table holds around 110,000 clones, about 80% found once. Germline-derived CDR1 and CDR2 are WNHNN and SYGVQD (reference sequence). V trimming: 2 bases; J trimming: 8 bases; junction bases outside the gene matches: 13. This CDR3 has 17 residues. This receptor was identified in a man under 40 in good health and CMV-seropositive. The chain combines TRBV10-1 with TRBJ1-4; TRBD1 agrees at 8 bases. Sequenced material: PBMCs. CDR3 protein: CASSEKLQTGGREKLFF. CDR3 coding DNA: TGCGCCAGCAGTGAGAAGCTCCAAACAGGGGGAAGGGAAAAACTGTTTTTT.